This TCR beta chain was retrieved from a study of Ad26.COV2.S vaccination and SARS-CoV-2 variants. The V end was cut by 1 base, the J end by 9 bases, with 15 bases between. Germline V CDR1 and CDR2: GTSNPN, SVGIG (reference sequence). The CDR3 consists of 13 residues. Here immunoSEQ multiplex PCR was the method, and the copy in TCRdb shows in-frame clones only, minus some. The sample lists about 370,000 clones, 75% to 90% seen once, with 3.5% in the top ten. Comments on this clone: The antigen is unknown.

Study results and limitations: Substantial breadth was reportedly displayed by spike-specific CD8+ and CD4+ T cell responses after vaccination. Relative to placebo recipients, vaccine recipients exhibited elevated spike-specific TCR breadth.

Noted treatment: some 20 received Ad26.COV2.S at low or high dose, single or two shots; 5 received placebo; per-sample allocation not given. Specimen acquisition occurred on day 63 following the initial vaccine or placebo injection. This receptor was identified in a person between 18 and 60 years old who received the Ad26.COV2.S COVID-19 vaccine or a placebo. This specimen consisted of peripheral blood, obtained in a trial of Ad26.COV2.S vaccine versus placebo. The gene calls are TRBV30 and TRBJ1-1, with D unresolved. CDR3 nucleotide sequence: TGTGCCTGGAGTGCTCAGTTAGTGGGGAAAGCTTTCTTT. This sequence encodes CAWSAQLVGKAFF.